The next 21 T cell receptor beta chains were all read from a single sample in a study of blood T cell repertoires in COVID-19. Libraries were prepared by immunoSEQ multiplex PCR; TCRdb keeps only in-frame clonotypes and omits some of them. The profile shows 60,000 to 75,000 clones, around nine tenths of them singletons. Sequenced: peripheral blood. The receptors here all came from a woman older than 75 with acute or convalescent COVID-19.

The rearrangement uses TRBV3-1 (or the pseudogene TRBV3-2) and TRBJ2-5; 11 positions match TRBD2. The CDR3 extends over 16 amino acids. V lost 2 bases to trimming and J lost 1 base; unmatched junction nucleotides: 3. Germline V lookup: CDR1 LGHDT, CDR2 YNNKEL (reference sequence). The DNA for the CDR3 is TGTGCCAGCAGCCAATTAGCGGGGGGGCTCCAAGAGACCCAGTACTTC. It specifies CASSQLAGGLQETQYF.

The CDR3 spells CASSHVGPDEKLFF. DNA of the CDR3: TGTGCCAGCAGCCACGTTGGGCCCGATGAAAAACTGTTTTTT. This chain uses TRBV3-1 (or the pseudogene TRBV3-2) with TRBJ1-4; D call uncertain. Germline-derived CDR1 and CDR2 are LGHDT and YNNKEL (reference sequence). Trimming took off 3 bases at V and 6 bases at J, with 11 bases between the two ends. The CDR3 is 14 amino acids.

The table lists this clone with a count of one. V and J are TRBV7-2 and TRBJ2-7; TRBD1 matches at 9 bases. Unmatched junction bases numbered 4, after V lost 4 bases and J lost 0 bases. CDR3 length: 15 residues. Germline V CDR1 and CDR2: SGHTA, FQGNSA. The chain's CDR3 is CASSWGQGYSYEQYF. Here the CDR3 DNA reads TGTGCCAGCAGCTGGGGACAGGGCTACTCCTACGAGCAGTACTTC.

The chain links TRBV28 to TRBJ1-2, with TRBD1 identical over 7 bases. CDR1 and CDR2 (germline): MDHEN, SYDVKM. The CDR3 is 15 amino acids. The J segment lost 5 bases and the V segment lost 5 bases, leaving 11 bases of the junction unmatched. The CDR3 DNA follows: TGTGCCAGCAGTCCCGGACAGGTCGGAATATATGGCTACACCTTC. This encodes CASSPGQVGIYGYTF.

J is TRBJ1-3 and V is TRBV12-3 or TRBV12-4; the D gene is possibly TRBD1 (6 bases). V shed 5 bases and J shed 5 bases, with 10 bases lying between them. The CDR3 totals 13 residues. The CDR3 DNA follows: TGTGCCAGCAGTATGGGGGCCCGAAACACCATATATTTT. Its translation: CASSMGARNTIYF.

The V call is TRBV9, the J call TRBJ2-1, with D maybe TRBD2 (5 bases). V dropped 4 bases and J dropped 7 bases, with 12 bases sitting between them. The CDR3 has 13 amino acids. From germline, CDR1 is SGDLS and CDR2 YYNGEE. The CDR3 bases are TGTGCCAGCAGCCACGGTGGGGAGAATGAGCAGTTCTTC. Amino acids: CASSHGGENEQFF.

About this clone itself: Other DNA sequences from this sample encode an identical CDR3 as well. The rearrangement links TRBV6-5 to TRBJ2-1; D not certain. Germline CDR1 MNHEY, CDR2 SVGAGI. Trimming took off 2 bases at V and 0 bases at J, with 8 bases between the two ends. This CDR3 is 15 amino acids long. The CDR3 loop is CASSYRRSSYNEQFF. Here the CDR3 DNA reads TGTGCCAGCAGTTACAGACGGAGCTCCTACAATGAGCAGTTCTTC.

The table lists this clone with a few counts. This chain links TRBV18 with TRBJ1-1; the D is unclear. V was pared by 3 bases and J by 4 bases, with 15 bases between. From germline, CDR1 is KGHSH and CDR2 LQKENI. The CDR3 is 15 amino acids. This CDR3 is CASSPTAGMGTEAFF. In DNA form, the CDR3 reads TGTGCCAGCTCACCGACGGCCGGGATGGGCACTGAAGCTTTCTTT.

V is TRBV15 and J is TRBJ2-7, with 8 bases aligning to TRBD2. V shed 1 base and J 3 bases; nucleotides not matched to a gene: 5. This CDR3 is 15 amino acids long. Looked up from germline, CDR1 is LNHNV and CDR2 is YYDKDF (reference sequence). Written as DNA, the CDR3 is TGTGCCACCAGCAGAGCGGTAGCGGGAATCTACGAGCAGTACTTC. This encodes CATSRAVAGIYEQYF.

V usage is TRBV21-1 and J usage is TRBJ1-3; TRBD1 was called by the table and not checked on the DNA. TRBV21-1 has pseudogene status. The CDR3 spans 14 residues. The DNA for the CDR3 is TGTGCCAGCAGCGTAAAAGGGGCAGGAAACACCATATATTTT. Amino acid sequence: CASSVKGAGNTIYF.

The rearrangement uses TRBV5-1 and TRBJ1-1; D not certain. The CDR3 covers 13 residues. V lost 3 bases and J 0 bases, leaving 6 bases between the germline ends. Germline assignment: CDR1 SGHRS and CDR2 YFSETQ. The CDR3 region has the DNA TGCGCCAGCAGCTCGACACTGAACACTGAAGCTTTCTTT. Translating gives CASSSTLNTEAFF.

The chain has TRBV2 and TRBJ2-7, with 8 positions matching TRBD1. V lost 8 bases and J lost 7; bases outside the gene matches: 10. Germline V lookup: CDR1 SNHLY, CDR2 FYNNEI. The CDR3 has 13 amino acids. In DNA, the CDR3 is TGTGCCAGCGGGGGACAGGCGGTGGGAGAGCAGTACTTC. Translating it yields CASGGQAVGEQYF. The variable domain in full, with the rest retrieved from reference TRBV2 and TRBJ2-7, is EPEVTQTPSHQVTQMGQEVILRCVPISNHLYFYWYRQILGQKVEFLVSFYNNEISEKSEIFDDQFSVERPDGSNFTLKIRSTKLEDSAMYFCASGGQAVGEQYFGPGTRLTVT.

V and J are TRBV27 and TRBJ2-6, with 11 bases fitting TRBD2. Germline V gene sequence: CDR1 MNHEY, CDR2 SMNVEV (reference sequence). CDR3 length: 18 amino acids. The CDR3 is CAARRTSGPGSGANVLTF. The CDR3 DNA sequence: TGTGCTGCCCGACGGACTAGCGGGCCCGGCTCTGGGGCCAACGTCCTGACTTTC.

The chain carries TRBV5-4 and TRBJ2-2, with 7 bases lining up with TRBD1. V shed 4 bases, J shed 0 bases, and the junction held 6 bases outside the gene matches. CDR3 length: 16 residues. Germline V gene sequence: CDR1 SGHNT, CDR2 YYREEE (reference sequence). The CDR3 reads CASSQTGRANTGELFF. The CDR3 nucleotides read TGTGCCAGCAGCCAGACAGGGCGAGCGAACACCGGGGAGCTGTTTTTT.

The DNA of the CDR3 is TGTGCCAGCAGCCCCTCCGGGACAGAAGACGGTTCACCCCTCCACTTT. Residues: CASSPSGTEDGSPLHF. The chain carries TRBV2 and TRBJ1-6, with 7 nucleotides matching TRBD1. With V trimmed by 6 bases and J by 9 bases, 14 bases remained unmatched. Looked up from germline, CDR1 is SNHLY and CDR2 is FYNNEI. The CDR3 is made up of 16 amino acids.

The chain couples TRBV3-1 (or the pseudogene TRBV3-2) to TRBJ1-2, with 9 bases aligning to TRBD1. The length of the CDR3 is 15 residues. V dropped 3 bases and J dropped 5; count of bases not matched to a gene: 7. Germline lookup yields CDR1 LGHDT and CDR2 YNNKEL (reference sequence). The CDR3: CASSQAGTGLYGYTF. The CDR3 coding sequence is TGTGCCAGCAGCCAGGCCGGGACAGGGCTGTATGGCTACACCTTC.

The rearrangement uses TRBV10-3 and TRBJ1-2; TRBD1 matches at 7 bases. V trimming: 6 bases; J trimming: 2 bases; junction bases outside the gene matches: 3. The CDR3 loop spans 13 amino acids. Per germline, CDR1 ENHRY and CDR2 SYGVKD. In DNA form, the CDR3 reads TGTGCCATCAGCCGGGACAGAAACTATGGCTACACCTTC. This sequence encodes CAISRDRNYGYTF.

The CDR3 DNA follows: TGTGCCAGCAGCGTCAGGGGACTAGCGTCACGAGAGACCCAGTACTTC. Translation gives CASSVRGLASRETQYF. The rearrangement joins TRBV7-9 to TRBJ2-5, with 10 positions matching TRBD2. The CDR3 runs to 16 residues. Germline-derived CDR1 and CDR2 are SEHNR and FQNEAQ (reference sequence). Trimming took 5 bases from V and 4 from J; bases not matched to a gene: 10.

The chain links TRBV5-4 to TRBJ2-7; D is possibly TRBD1 (5 bases). Germline V gene data show CDR1 as SGHNT and CDR2 as YYREEE (reference sequence). CDR3 length: 12 amino acids. Trimming stripped 4 bases from V and 4 bases from J, with 9 bases between. CDR3: CASSQDSYEQYF. The DNA for the CDR3 is TGTGCCAGCAGCCAAGACAGTTACGAGCAGTACTTC. Full variable domain (outside the CDR3, taken from reference TRBV5-4 and TRBJ2-7): ETGVTQSPTHLIKTRGQQVTLRCSSQSGHNTVSWYQQALGQGPQFIFQYYREEENGRGNFPPRFSGLQFPNYSSELNVNALELDDSALYLCASSQDSYEQYFGPGTRLTVT.

In its sample, this clone was seen once. The rearrangement uses TRBV7-9 and TRBJ2-1; D perhaps matches TRBD1 (5 bases). The V and J ends lost 3 bases and 8 bases respectively, with 23 bases between them. Germline CDR1 is SEHNR and CDR2 is FQNEAQ (reference sequence). The CDR3 contains 17 residues. CDR3 sequence reads: CASSFSRRQIGWDEQFF. Here the CDR3 DNA reads TGTGCCAGCAGCTTTTCACGAAGACAGATTGGTTGGGATGAGCAGTTCTTC.

The genes are TRBV2 and TRBJ2-7; no reliable D call. Trimming took off 2 bases at V and 7 bases at J, with 12 bases between the two ends. The germline gives CDR1 SNHLY, CDR2 FYNNEI. This CDR3 comprises 13 residues. Here the CDR3 reads CASSETPNGEQYF. The CDR3 nucleotides read TGTGCCAGCAGTGAAACGCCCAACGGGGAGCAGTACTTC.